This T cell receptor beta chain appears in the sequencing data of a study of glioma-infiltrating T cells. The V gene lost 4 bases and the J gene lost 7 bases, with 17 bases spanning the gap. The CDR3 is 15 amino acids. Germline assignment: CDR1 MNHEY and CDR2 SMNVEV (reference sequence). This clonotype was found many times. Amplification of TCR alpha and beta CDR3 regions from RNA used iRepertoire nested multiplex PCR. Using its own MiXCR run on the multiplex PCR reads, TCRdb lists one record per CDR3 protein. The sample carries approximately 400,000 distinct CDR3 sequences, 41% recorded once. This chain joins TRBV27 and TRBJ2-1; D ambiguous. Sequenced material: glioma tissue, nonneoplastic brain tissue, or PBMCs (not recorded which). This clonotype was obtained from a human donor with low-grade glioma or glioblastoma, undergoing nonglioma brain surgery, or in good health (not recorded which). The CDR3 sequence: CASSSRSGPSNEQFF. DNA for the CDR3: TGTGCCAGCAGTTCCCGATCCGGGCCTTCGAATGAGCAGTTCTTC.